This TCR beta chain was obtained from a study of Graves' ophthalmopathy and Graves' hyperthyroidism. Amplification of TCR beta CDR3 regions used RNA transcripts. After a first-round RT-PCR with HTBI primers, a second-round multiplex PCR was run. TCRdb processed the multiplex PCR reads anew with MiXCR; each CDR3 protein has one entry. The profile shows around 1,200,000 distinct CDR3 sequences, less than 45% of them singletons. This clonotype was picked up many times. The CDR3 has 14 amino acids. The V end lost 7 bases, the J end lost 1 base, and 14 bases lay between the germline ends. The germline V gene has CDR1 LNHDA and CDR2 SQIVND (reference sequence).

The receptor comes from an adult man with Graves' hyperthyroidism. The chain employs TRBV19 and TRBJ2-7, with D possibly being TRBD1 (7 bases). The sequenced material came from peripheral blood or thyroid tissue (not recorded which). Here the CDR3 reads CASTEQGRSYEQYF. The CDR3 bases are TGTGCCAGTACCGAACAGGGGAGGTCCTACGAGCAGTACTTC. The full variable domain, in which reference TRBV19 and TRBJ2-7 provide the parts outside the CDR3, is DGGITQSPKYLFRKEGQNVTLSCEQNLNHDAMYWYRQDPGQGLRLIYYSQIVNDFQKGDIAEGYSVSREKKESFPLTVTSAQKNPTAFYLCASTEQGRSYEQYFGPGTRLTVT.